This T cell receptor (beta chain) was identified in a study of blood T cell repertoires in COVID-19. Study-level background: COVID-19 samples, acute and convalescent, were from the United States, Italy and Spain.

Some clones are missing from TCRdb's copy, which holds only in-frame ones; the method was immunoSEQ multiplex PCR. The sample records about 500,000 clones, approximately 92% being singletons. CDR3 length equals 15 residues. The V call is TRBV21-1, the J call TRBJ2-5; the DNA was not used to check the table's D call, TRBD2. TRBV21-1 is assigned pseudogene status. This clonotype was obtained from a man between 18 and 29 years old with COVID-19, enrolled during active disease. The sequenced sample was peripheral blood. The CDR3 DNA reads as TGTGCCAGCAGCAAAGTCAGGAGGGTCCGAGAGACCCAGTACTTC. Protein sequence: CASSKVRRVRETQYF.